This T cell receptor (beta chain) was observed in a study of PD-1 blockade in mismatch repair-deficient tumors. Measured with immunoSEQ multiplex PCR; TCRdb has only the in-frame clones, and not every one. Seen here are about 14,000 clones, approximately 84% observed once, and the top ten hold 10% to 12%. Time point meaning: identical approximately 10-day culture without peptide (control). Note on this clone: Its antigen is unknown.

The CDR3 has 15 residues. After removal of 4 bases from V and 4 bases from J, the junction contained 9 bases not matched to a gene. Germline CDR1 and CDR2: MNHNS and SASEGT. The chain has TRBV6-1 and TRBJ1-2; 7 positions agree with TRBD1. This receptor was identified in an adult with mismatch repair-deficient cancer. The input for sequencing was cells cultured in vitro, taken from a patient treated with pembrolizumab. CDR3 sequence reads: CASSALGQSFYGYTF. The CDR3 bases are TGTGCCAGCAGTGCCTTGGGACAGAGCTTCTATGGCTACACCTTC.